One sample yielded the 18 T cell receptor beta chains listed below, sequenced in a study of blood T cell repertoires in COVID-19 (dated by TCRdb to about 2020). Library preparation employed the immunoSEQ multiplex PCR assay. Sourced from immuneACCESS, this table was stored by TCRdb with only in-frame sequences that have V and J called. A share of the clones is absent; for the studies checked, an unresolved V gene accounts for under half, and the remainder has no known explanation. This sample holds approximately 110,000 clones; more than 80% were observed only once. The biggest ten clones account for 1% to 1.4% of the sample. The sequenced material came from peripheral blood. The receptors were sampled from a human donor in a cohort sampled during active COVID-19.

This chain's CDR3 is CASSSGTANTGELFF. In DNA form, the CDR3 reads TGTGCCAGTAGTTCTGGGACAGCGAACACCGGGGAGCTGTTTTTT. The V gene is TRBV19, the J gene TRBJ2-2; TRBD1 matches at 7 bases. The V and J ends lost 5 bases and 0 bases, in that order; junction bases with no gene match: 3. The CDR3 contains 15 residues. CDR1 and CDR2 from the germline V gene are LNHDA and SQIVND (reference sequence). Full variable domain (remainder filled in from reference TRBV19 and TRBJ2-2): DGGITQSPKYLFRKEGQNVTLSCEQNLNHDAMYWYRQDPGQGLRLIYYSQIVNDFQKGDIAEGYSVSREKKESFPLTVTSAQKNPTAFYLCASSSGTANTGELFFGEGSRLTVL.

This clone was picked up a small number of times. V usage is TRBV12-3 or TRBV12-4 and J usage is TRBJ2-4, with D maybe TRBD2 (6 bases). With 5 bases removed from V and 8 bases from J, the gap between germline ends came to 13 bases. The CDR3 has 13 residues. The CDR3 reads CASSRAAGYIQYF. The CDR3 region has the DNA TGTGCCAGCAGTCGGGCCGCGGGGTACATTCAGTACTTC.

This chain links TRBV5-1 with TRBJ1-4; D not resolved. The CDR3 loop spans 14 amino acids. Germline CDR1 SGHRS, CDR2 YFSETQ. V lost 0 bases to trimming and J lost 8 bases, with 11 bases between them. CDR3: CASSLGSLGEKLFF. The CDR3 DNA reads as TGCGCCAGCAGCTTGGGCAGTCTAGGCGAAAAACTGTTTTTT.

This clone was recorded once. This rearrangement joins TRBV12-5 to TRBJ1-2, with D possibly being TRBD1 (6 bases). V gave up 3 bases and J gave up 6 bases, with 26 bases separating them. The CDR3 covers 18 residues. CDR1 and CDR2 (germline): LGHNT, FRNRAP. The CDR3 coding sequence is TGTGCTAGTGGTTTCATGCCCCCCACAGGGCGGTTTCTCGATGGCTACACCTTC. Protein product: CASGFMPPTGRFLDGYTF.

The rearrangement joins TRBV5-6 to TRBJ1-1, with D perhaps matching TRBD1 (5 bases). V shed 4 bases and J shed 2 bases, with 18 bases lying between them. CDR1 is SGHDT, CDR2 YYEEEE, per germline. CDR3 length equals 16 residues. This CDR3 reads CASSLAGLGTNTEAFF. In nucleotides, the CDR3 is TGTGCCAGCAGCCTCGCCGGGTTGGGGACTAACACTGAAGCTTTCTTT. The whole variable domain, remainder taken from reference TRBV5-6 and TRBJ1-1, is DAGVTQSPTHLIKTRGQQVTLRCSPKSGHDTVSWYQQALGQGPQFIFQYYEEEERQRGNFPDRFSGHQFPNYSSELNVNALLLGDSALYLCASSLAGLGTNTEAFFGQGTRLTVV.

The J gene is TRBJ2-7, the V gene TRBV5-1; 7 positions agree with TRBD2. This CDR3 has 16 residues. Trimming took 4 bases from V and 2 from J; bases not matched to a gene: 12. The germline gives CDR1 SGHRS, CDR2 YFSETQ. The CDR3 protein is CASSPPGTKRTYEQYF. CDR3 nucleotide sequence: TGCGCCAGCAGCCCCCCCGGGACTAAAAGAACCTACGAGCAGTACTTC.

The rearrangement joins TRBV20-1 to TRBJ2-1; D unresolved. The CDR3 covers 11 residues. Trimming left V 2 bases short and J 7 bases short, with 6 bases between. From germline, CDR1 is DFQATT and CDR2 SNEGSKA (reference sequence). The CDR3 is CSARMSNEQFF. Written as DNA, the CDR3 is TGCAGTGCTAGAATGAGTAATGAGCAGTTCTTC.

The gene calls are TRBV7-9 and TRBJ2-1, with D possibly matching TRBD2 (5 bases). This CDR3 region has 17 residues. CDR1 and CDR2 from the germline V gene are SEHNR and FQNEAQ (reference sequence). V lost 2 bases, J lost 2 bases, and 16 bases lay in between. The CDR3 here is CASSLSPQVGTYNEQFF. DNA for the CDR3: TGTGCCAGCAGCTTATCCCCCCAGGTCGGGACCTACAATGAGCAGTTCTTC.

The chain recombines TRBV29-1 with TRBJ2-1; 9 bases align to TRBD2. Germline V lookup: CDR1 SQVTM, CDR2 ANQGSEA. The CDR3 consists of 14 residues. With 3 bases clipped from V and 7 bases from J, the junction kept 7 bases outside the gene matches. The CDR3 here is CSVDGGRALNEQFF. CDR3 DNA sequence: TGCAGCGTTGACGGCGGGAGGGCCTTAAATGAGCAGTTCTTC.

V and J are TRBV7-8 and TRBJ1-5; 9 bases are shared with TRBD1. Trimming at V came to 0 bases and at J to 5 bases, leaving 2 bases not matched to a gene. The CDR3 loop spans 15 amino acids. Germline assignment: CDR1 SGHVS and CDR2 FQNEAQ. The CDR3 sequence: CASSLARDRDQPQHF. The CDR3 nucleotides read TGTGCCAGCAGCTTAGCCCGGGACAGGGATCAGCCCCAGCATTTT.

The chain couples TRBV5-4 to TRBJ2-7, with 8 bases lining up with TRBD2. J was trimmed by 2 bases and V by 0 bases; bases with no gene match: 4. Looked up from germline, CDR1 is SGHNT and CDR2 is YYREEE (reference sequence). The CDR3 runs 15 residues. The CDR3 spells CASSLEGSGAYEQYF. As DNA, the CDR3 is TGTGCCAGCAGCTTGGAGGGTAGCGGGGCCTACGAGCAGTACTTC.

CDR3 DNA: TGTGCCAGCAGCTTGGGGGGGACAGGTGAAGCTTTCTTT. Translated: CASSLGGTGEAFF. The chain combines TRBV5-4 with TRBJ1-1, with 8 bases aligning to TRBD1. The germline gives CDR1 SGHNT, CDR2 YYREEE (reference sequence). V was clipped by 0 bases and J by 7 bases; unmatched bases: 2. CDR3 length equals 13 residues.

This clone has a single count. This chain links TRBV5-1 with TRBJ2-1; D is perhaps TRBD2 (5 bases). Germline V gives CDR1 SGHRS, CDR2 YFSETQ. Between the trimmed V and J ends, which lost 1 base and 0 bases, there was a span of 11 bases. The CDR3 has 16 residues. The CDR3 bases are TGCGCCAGCAGCTTGACTACGGGGAGCTCCTACAATGAGCAGTTCTTC. Translating it yields CASSLTTGSSYNEQFF.

The V gene is TRBV9, the J gene TRBJ1-2, with D tentatively TRBD1 (5 bases). The CDR3 covers 14 residues. The germline V gene has CDR1 SGDLS and CDR2 YYNGEE. Trimming shortened V by 0 bases and J by 7 bases, and 13 bases separated the two germline ends. In DNA, the CDR3 is TGTGCCAGCAGCGTAGGGGGCAGGGTAGGTGGCTACACCTTC. Amino acid sequence: CASSVGGRVGGYTF. The whole variable domain, filled in from reference TRBV9 and TRBJ1-2, reads DSGVTQTPKHLITATGQRVTLRCSPRSGDLSVYWYQQSLDQGLQFLIQYYNGEERAKGNILERFSAQQFPDLHSELNLSSLELGDSALYFCASSVGGRVGGYTFGSGTRLTVV.

Turning to this clone: Mismatch with germline at one junction end may stem from a read error. This sequence joins TRBV5-4 and TRBJ2-7, with 16 bases lining up with TRBD2. The V gene's germline CDR1 is SGHNT and CDR2 YYREEE (reference sequence). CDR3 length: 19 residues. The chain's CDR3 is CASSLASGTSGRASHEQYF. DNA for the CDR3: TGTGCCAGCAGCTTGGCGTCTGGGACTAGCGGGAGGGCCTCCCACGAGCAGTACTTC. Based on the CDR3 plus reference TRBV5-4 and TRBJ2-7, the full variable domain is ETGVTQSPTHLIKTRGQQVTLRCSSQSGHNTVSWYQQALGQGPQFIFQYYREEENGRGNFPPRFSGLQFPNYSSELNVNALELDDSALYLCASSLASGTSGRASHEQYFGPGTRLTVT.

This clone was picked up one time. Other DNA sequences of this sample code for an identical CDR3. This sequence joins TRBV2 and TRBJ1-5, with 7 bases lining up with TRBD1. This CDR3 has 14 residues. Trimming at V came to 6 bases and at J to 0 bases, leaving 2 bases not matched to a gene. Germline CDR1 SNHLY, CDR2 FYNNEI. This chain's CDR3 is CASRQGYSNQPQHF. CDR3 DNA: TGTGCCAGCAGACAGGGGTATAGCAATCAGCCCCAGCATTTT.

J is TRBJ2-7 and V is TRBV5-5; D not certain. V was cut by 0 bases and J by 0 bases, with 13 bases left in between. CDR1 is SGHKS, CDR2 YYEKEE, per germline (reference sequence). The CDR3 extends over 16 amino acids. CDR3 in amino acids: CASSLVYSRSSYEQYF. The CDR3 DNA follows: TGTGCCAGCAGCTTGGTTTACTCTAGGAGCTCCTACGAGCAGTACTTC.

As to this clone: At the DNA level, this CDR3 is encoded by other sequences in the same sample as well. CDR3 DNA: TGTGCCAGCTCACAGGACAGGAACACTGAAGCTTTCTTT. This encodes CASSQDRNTEAFF. The V and J genes are TRBV18 and TRBJ1-1; TRBD1 might be the D (6 bases). Per germline, CDR1 KGHSH and CDR2 LQKENI. The CDR3 loop spans 13 amino acids. V shed 4 bases and J shed 1 base, with 7 bases lying between them.